This T cell receptor (beta chain) stems from a study of blood T cells in healthy people across ages. The CDR3 covers 18 residues. V lost 4 bases and J lost 2; bases outside the gene matches: 12. As concerns this clonotype: Its target is not known.

Next came a second PCR, run for roughly 6 to 11 cycles, which used a sample-barcoded 5' primer along with a J-beta primer mix. TCRdb redid the calling of the 5' RACE reads with MiXCR, one entry per CDR3 protein. Of fewer than 800,000 distinct CDR3 sequences listed, around 25% are singletons. Isolation recovered at least 7 million PBMCs from every sample. Findings of the study overall: The study found more naive CD4+ cells and higher diversity in long-lived than aged donors. Percentage of naive T cells showed a strong correlation with TCR beta diversity.

These data also featured in a second study, about T cells of mothers and their children. From that paper: Thymic selection molds TCR recombination products alike in related and unrelated pairs.

This TCR was recovered from a boy under 18 in good health. V gene TRBV12-3 or TRBV12-4 combines with J gene TRBJ2-1; 9 nucleotides agree with TRBD2. Sequencing was done on a sample of blood. The CDR3 loop reads CASSSSLVAGGPYNEQFF. CDR3 DNA: TGTGCCAGCAGTTCCTCCTTGGTGGCGGGGGGGCCCTACAATGAGCAGTTCTTC.